The rows below give T cell receptor beta chains drawn from one sample of a study of blood T cell repertoires in COVID-19. Using immunoSEQ multiplex PCR, the repertoire was profiled, and TCRdb retains in-frame clones only, with some absent. The table shows under 95,000 clones, with 65% to 85% occurring only once. The sample was peripheral blood. Source of these receptors: a woman older than 75 with acute or convalescent COVID-19. Both conserved end residues are part of each CDR3. D genes are given only for firm matches. Part of the rows lack a size; the others show once, few, many or a class for expanded clones.

TRBD1	TRBV6-5	NA	TRBJ1-2	TGTGCCAGCAGTTCCAACAGGGGTAGAGCTAACTATGGCTACACCTTC	CASSSNRGRANYGYTF
TRBD2	TRBV19	NA	TRBJ2-5	TGTGCCAGTAGTATACTAGCGGGAGGAGAGACCCAGTACTTC	CASSILAGGETQYF
TRBD1	TRBV3-1/TRBV3-2	NA	TRBJ2-7	TGTGCCAGCAGCCAAGGGGACAGGGTCCACGAGCAGTACTTC	CASSQGDRVHEQYF
NA	TRBV7-9	NA	TRBJ2-3	TGTGCCAGCAGCTTTTCGGGAATCACAGATACGCAGTATTTT	CASSFSGITDTQYF
NA	TRBV19	NA	TRBJ2-7	TGTGCCAGTAGTATGGGGCCGTGGCAGGCGATGAGGGAGCAGTACTTC	CASSMGPWQAMREQYF
TRBD1	TRBV19	NA	TRBJ1-4	TGTGCCAGTAGTATCGTGCAGGGGGCGTATGAAAAACTGTTTTTT	CASSIVQGAYEKLFF
NA	TRBV14	NA	TRBJ1-4	TGTGCCAGCAGCATACCAGGCCCCGGTGGTGAAAAACTGTTTTTT	CASSIPGPGGEKLFF
NA	TRBV5-4	NA	TRBJ1-2	TGTGCCAGCAGTCCAACAGCAGACTATGGCTACACCTTC	CASSPTADYGYTF
NA	TRBV2	few	TRBJ2-5	TGTGCCAGCAGTGCCGGGTCCGAGACCCAGTACTTC	CASSAGSETQYF
TRBD2	TRBV6-5	NA	TRBJ2-7	TGTGCCAGCAGGACTAGCGGGAGCTACGAGCAGTACTTC	CASRTSGSYEQYF
TRBD1	TRBV5-4	NA	TRBJ2-3	TGTGCCAGCACCAGTTACCGAACAGGGGGCGCAGATACGCAGTATTTT	CASTSYRTGGADTQYF
NA	TRBV29-1	NA	TRBJ2-1	TGCAGCGTTGACAGGTACAATGAGCAGTTCTTC	CSVDRYNEQFF
TRBD1	TRBV7-3	once	TRBJ1-1	TGTGCCAGCAGCTCTCGGGACAGGGATGGTCGTGCTTTCTTT	CASSSRDRDGRAFF
TRBD2	TRBV6-2/TRBV6-3	NA	TRBJ2-1	TGTGCCAGCAGTCAACAACCGTTCCTAGCGGGAACCTACAATGAGCAGTTCTTC	CASSQQPFLAGTYNEQFF
NA	TRBV4-1	few	TRBJ1-2	TGCGCCAGCAGCCAAGCGGGGACACTCAACTATGGCTACACCTTC	CASSQAGTLNYGYTF
NA	TRBV7-2	NA	TRBJ2-6	TGTGCCAGCAGCTTAGTCGTCGGGGGGCGCGGGGCCAACGTCCTGACTTTC	CASSLVVGGRGANVLTF
NA	TRBV4-2	NA	TRBJ2-3	TGTGCCAGCAGCCAAGAAAAGGGGTTTGACACAGATACGCAGTATTTT	CASSQEKGFDTDTQYF
TRBD1	TRBV19	once	TRBJ1-1	TGTGCCAGTAGTATAGGGGGGCCTAGACAGGGCCCTGAAGCTTTCTTT	CASSIGGPRQGPEAFF
TRBD2	TRBV7-6	once	TRBJ2-3	TGTGCCAGCAGCTTATCTGGTGGGACTAGCGTTCCAGATACGCAGTATTTT	CASSLSGGTSVPDTQYF
NA	TRBV19	few	TRBJ2-2	TGTGCCAGTAGTATCGGGCGGTCAGGGGGGGAGCTGTTTTTT	CASSIGRSGGELFF